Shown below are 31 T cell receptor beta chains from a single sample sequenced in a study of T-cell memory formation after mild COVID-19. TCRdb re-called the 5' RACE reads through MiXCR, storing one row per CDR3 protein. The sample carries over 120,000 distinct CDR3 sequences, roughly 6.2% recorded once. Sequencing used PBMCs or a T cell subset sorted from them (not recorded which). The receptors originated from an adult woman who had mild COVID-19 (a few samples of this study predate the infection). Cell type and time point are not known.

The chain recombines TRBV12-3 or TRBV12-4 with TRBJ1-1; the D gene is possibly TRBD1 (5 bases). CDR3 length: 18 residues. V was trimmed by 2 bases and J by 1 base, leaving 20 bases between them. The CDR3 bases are TGTGCCAGCAGTTTATTCGGCAGATGGGGCAGGGAGAACACTGAAGCTTTCTTT. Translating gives CASSLFGRWGRENTEAFF.

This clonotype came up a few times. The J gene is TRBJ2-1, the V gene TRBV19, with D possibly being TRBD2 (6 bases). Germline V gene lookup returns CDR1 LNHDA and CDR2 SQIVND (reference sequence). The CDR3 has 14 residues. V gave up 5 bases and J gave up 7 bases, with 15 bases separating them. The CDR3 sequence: CASSLRTEGNEQFF. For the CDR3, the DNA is TGTGCCAGTAGTCTTAGGACGGAGGGGAATGAGCAGTTCTTC. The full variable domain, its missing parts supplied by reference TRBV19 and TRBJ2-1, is DGGITQSPKYLFRKEGQNVTLSCEQNLNHDAMYWYRQDPGQGLRLIYYSQIVNDFQKGDIAEGYSVSREKKESFPLTVTSAQKNPTAFYLCASSLRTEGNEQFFGPGTRLTVL.

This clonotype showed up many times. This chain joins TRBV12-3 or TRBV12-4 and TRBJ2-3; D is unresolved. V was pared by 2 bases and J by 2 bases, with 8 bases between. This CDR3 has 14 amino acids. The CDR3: CASSLSRTTDTQYF. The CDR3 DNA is TGTGCCAGCAGTTTATCGCGCACCACAGATACGCAGTATTTT.

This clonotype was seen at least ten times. The CDR3 region has the DNA TGTGCCAGCAGCCATGACAGGCTGAACACTGAAGCTTTCTTT. Translated: CASSHDRLNTEAFF. The V call is TRBV7-2, the J call TRBJ1-1; TRBD1 is a possible D gene (6 bases). Per germline, CDR1 SGHTA and CDR2 FQGNSA. The V end was cut by 5 bases, the J end by 0 bases, with 10 bases between. The CDR3 totals 14 residues.

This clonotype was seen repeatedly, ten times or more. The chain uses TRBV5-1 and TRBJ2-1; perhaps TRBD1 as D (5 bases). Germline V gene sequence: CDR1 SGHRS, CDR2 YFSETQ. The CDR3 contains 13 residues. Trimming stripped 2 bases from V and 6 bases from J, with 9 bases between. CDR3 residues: CASSFSQGNEQFF. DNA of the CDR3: TGCGCCAGCAGCTTCTCCCAGGGCAATGAGCAGTTCTTC.

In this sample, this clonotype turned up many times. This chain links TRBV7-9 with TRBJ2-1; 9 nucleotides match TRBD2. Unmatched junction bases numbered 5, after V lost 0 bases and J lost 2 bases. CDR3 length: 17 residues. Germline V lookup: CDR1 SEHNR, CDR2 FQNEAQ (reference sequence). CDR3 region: CASSLAALAGPYNEQFF. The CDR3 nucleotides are TGTGCCAGCAGCTTAGCGGCCCTAGCGGGACCCTACAATGAGCAGTTCTTC.

The CDR3 DNA follows: TGTGCCAGCGGCGGGCATGAGCAGTTCTTC. Protein: CASGGHEQFF. The chain couples TRBV7-9 to TRBJ2-1, with a tentative D call TRBD2 (5 bases). V lost 8 bases and J lost 8, with 7 bases in between. This CDR3 has 10 residues. Germline CDR1 reads SEHNR; CDR2 reads FQNEAQ (reference sequence).

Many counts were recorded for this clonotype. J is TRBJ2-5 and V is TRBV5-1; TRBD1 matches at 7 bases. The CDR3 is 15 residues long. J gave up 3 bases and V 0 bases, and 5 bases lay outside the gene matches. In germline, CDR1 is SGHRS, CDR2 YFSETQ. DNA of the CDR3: TGCGCCAGCAGCTTGGGTCCTACAGGGGAAGAGACCCAGTACTTC. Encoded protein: CASSLGPTGEETQYF. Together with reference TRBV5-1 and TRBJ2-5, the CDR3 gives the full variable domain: KAGVTQTPRYLIKTRGQQVTLSCSPISGHRSVSWYQQTPGQGLQFLFEYFSETQRNKGNFPGRFSGRQFSNSRSEMNVSTLELGDSALYLCASSLGPTGEETQYFGPGTRLLVL.

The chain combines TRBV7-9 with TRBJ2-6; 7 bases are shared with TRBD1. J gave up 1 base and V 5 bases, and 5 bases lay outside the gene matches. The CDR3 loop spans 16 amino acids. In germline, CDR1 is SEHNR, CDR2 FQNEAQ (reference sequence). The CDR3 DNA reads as TGTGCCAGCAGCGAAACAGGGGCTTCTGGGGCCAACGTCCTGACTTTC. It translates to CASSETGASGANVLTF.

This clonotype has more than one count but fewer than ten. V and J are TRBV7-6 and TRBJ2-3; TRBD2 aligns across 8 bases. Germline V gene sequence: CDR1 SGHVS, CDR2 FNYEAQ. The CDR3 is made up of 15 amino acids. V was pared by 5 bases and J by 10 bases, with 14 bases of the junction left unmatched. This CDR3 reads CASSLAGTRGTAQYF. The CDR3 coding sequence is TGTGCCAGCAGCCTCGCCGGGACTAGAGGCACTGCGCAGTATTTT. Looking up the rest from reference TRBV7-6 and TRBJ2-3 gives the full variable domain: GAGVSQSPRYKVTKRGQDVALRCDPISGHVSLYWYRQALGQGPEFLTYFNYEAQQDKSGLPNDRFSAERPEGSISTLTIQRTEQRDSAMYRCASSLAGTRGTAQYFGPGTRLTVL.

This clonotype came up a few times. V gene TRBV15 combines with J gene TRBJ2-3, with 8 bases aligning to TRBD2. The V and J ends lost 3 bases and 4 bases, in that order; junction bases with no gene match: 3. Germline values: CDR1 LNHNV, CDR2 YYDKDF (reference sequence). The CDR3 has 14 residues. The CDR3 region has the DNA TGTGCCACCAGCAGCGTCGGGGGGGCAGATACGCAGTATTTT. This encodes CATSSVGGADTQYF.

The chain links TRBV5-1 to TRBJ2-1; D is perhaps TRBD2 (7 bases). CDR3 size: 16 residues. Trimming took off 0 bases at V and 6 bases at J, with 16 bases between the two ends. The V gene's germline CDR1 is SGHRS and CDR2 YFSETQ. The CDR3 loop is CASSLGSWGGVNEQFF. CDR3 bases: TGCGCCAGCAGCTTGGGTTCGTGGGGGGGCGTCAATGAGCAGTTCTTC. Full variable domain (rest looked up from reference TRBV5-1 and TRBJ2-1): KAGVTQTPRYLIKTRGQQVTLSCSPISGHRSVSWYQQTPGQGLQFLFEYFSETQRNKGNFPGRFSGRQFSNSRSEMNVSTLELGDSALYLCASSLGSWGGVNEQFFGPGTRLTVL.

CDR3: CATSDFGGYTF. The CDR3 DNA follows: TGTGCCACCAGTGATTTCGGGGGATACACCTTC. The J gene is TRBJ1-2, the V gene TRBV24-1, with D perhaps TRBD1 (5 bases). This CDR3 is built from 11 residues. The germline CDR1 and CDR2 sequences are KGHDR and SFDVKD. V lost 1 base and J lost 11, with 7 bases in between.

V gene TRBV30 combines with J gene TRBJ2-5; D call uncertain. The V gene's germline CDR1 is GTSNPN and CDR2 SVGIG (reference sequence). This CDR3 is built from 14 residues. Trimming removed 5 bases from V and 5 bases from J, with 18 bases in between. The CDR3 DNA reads TGTGCCTGGGTTCCTAAGGGATTCGAGGAGACCCAGTACTTC. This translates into CAWVPKGFEETQYF.

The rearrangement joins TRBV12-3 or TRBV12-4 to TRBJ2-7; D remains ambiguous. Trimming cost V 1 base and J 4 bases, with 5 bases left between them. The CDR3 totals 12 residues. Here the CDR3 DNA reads TGTGCCAGCAGTTTAGAGGAATACGAGCAGTACTTC. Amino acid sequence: CASSLEEYEQYF.

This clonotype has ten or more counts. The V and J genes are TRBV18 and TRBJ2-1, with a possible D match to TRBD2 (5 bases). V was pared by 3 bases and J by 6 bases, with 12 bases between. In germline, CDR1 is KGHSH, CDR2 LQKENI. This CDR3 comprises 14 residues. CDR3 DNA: TGTGCCAGCTCACCCCTTACTAGACCCAATGAGCAGTTCTTC. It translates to CASSPLTRPNEQFF.

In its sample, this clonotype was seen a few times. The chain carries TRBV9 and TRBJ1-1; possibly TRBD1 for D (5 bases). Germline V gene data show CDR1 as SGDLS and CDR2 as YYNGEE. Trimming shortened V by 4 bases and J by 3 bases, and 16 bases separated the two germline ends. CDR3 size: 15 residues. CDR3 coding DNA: TGTGCCAGCAGCCCAAACACGGGGGGGGACACTGAAGCTTTCTTT. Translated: CASSPNTGGDTEAFF.

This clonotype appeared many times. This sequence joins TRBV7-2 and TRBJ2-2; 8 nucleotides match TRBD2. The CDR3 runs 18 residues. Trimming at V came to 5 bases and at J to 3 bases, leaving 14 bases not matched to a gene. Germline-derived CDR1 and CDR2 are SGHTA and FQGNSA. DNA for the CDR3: TGTGCCAGCAGCCTCCGACGGAGCGGGAGAGGATACACCGGGGAGCTGTTTTTT. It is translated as CASSLRRSGRGYTGELFF.

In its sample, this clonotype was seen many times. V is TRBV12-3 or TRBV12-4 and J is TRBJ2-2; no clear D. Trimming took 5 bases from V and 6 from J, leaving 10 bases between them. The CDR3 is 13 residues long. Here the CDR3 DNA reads TGTGCCAGCAGTCCCGGACCGCCCGGGGAGCTGTTTTTT. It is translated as CASSPGPPGELFF.

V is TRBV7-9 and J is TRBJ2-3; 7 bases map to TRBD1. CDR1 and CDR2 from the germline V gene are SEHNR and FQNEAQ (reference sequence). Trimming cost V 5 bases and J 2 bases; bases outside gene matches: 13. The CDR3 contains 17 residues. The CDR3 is CASSPGGGGSFTDTQYF. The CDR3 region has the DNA TGTGCCAGCAGCCCAGGGGGTGGCGGGTCCTTCACAGATACGCAGTATTTT.

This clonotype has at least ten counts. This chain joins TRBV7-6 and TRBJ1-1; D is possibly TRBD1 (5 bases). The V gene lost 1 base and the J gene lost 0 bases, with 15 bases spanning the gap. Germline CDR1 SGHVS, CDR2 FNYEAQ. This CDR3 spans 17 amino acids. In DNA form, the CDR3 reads TGTGCCAGCAGCTTAGGGAGGGAGAGGGGAATGAACACTGAAGCTTTCTTT. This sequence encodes CASSLGRERGMNTEAFF.

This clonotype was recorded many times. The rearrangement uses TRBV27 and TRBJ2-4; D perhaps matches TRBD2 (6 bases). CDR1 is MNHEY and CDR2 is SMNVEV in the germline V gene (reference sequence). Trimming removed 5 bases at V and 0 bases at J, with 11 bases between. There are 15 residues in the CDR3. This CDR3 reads CASSRKGLAKNIQYF. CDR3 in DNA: TGTGCCAGCAGTCGAAAGGGACTAGCCAAAAACATTCAGTACTTC.

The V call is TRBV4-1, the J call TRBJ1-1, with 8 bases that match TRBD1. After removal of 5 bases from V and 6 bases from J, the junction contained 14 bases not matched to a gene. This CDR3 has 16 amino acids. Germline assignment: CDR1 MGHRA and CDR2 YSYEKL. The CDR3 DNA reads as TGCGCCAGCAGCTCCGGACAGGGAGGACTAAGGGCTGAAGCTTTCTTT. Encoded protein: CASSSGQGGLRAEAFF.

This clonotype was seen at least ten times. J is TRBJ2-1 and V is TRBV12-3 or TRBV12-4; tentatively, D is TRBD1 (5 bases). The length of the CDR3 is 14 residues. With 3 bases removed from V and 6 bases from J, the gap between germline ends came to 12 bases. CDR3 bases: TGTGCCAGCAGTTTCCAGGGTCGGGTCAATGAGCAGTTCTTC. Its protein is CASSFQGRVNEQFF.

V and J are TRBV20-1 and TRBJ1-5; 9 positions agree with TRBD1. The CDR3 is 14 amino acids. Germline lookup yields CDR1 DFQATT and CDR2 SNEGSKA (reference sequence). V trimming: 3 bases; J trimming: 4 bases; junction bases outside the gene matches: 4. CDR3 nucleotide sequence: TGCAGTGCTAGTCCCGGGACAGGGAATCAGCCCCAGCATTTT. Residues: CSASPGTGNQPQHF.

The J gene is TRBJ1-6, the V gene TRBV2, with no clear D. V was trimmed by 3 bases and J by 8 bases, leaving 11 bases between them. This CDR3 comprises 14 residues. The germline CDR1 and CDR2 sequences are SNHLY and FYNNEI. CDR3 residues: CASSDQKSYSPLHF. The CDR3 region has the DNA TGTGCCAGCAGTGATCAGAAATCCTATTCACCCCTCCACTTT.

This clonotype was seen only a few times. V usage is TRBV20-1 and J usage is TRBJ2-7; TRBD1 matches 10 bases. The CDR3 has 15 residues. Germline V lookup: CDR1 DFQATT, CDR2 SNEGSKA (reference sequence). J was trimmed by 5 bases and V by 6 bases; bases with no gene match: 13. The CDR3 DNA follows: TGCAGTGCCACAGCCCCGGACAGGGGGACAAACGAGCAGTACTTC. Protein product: CSATAPDRGTNEQYF.

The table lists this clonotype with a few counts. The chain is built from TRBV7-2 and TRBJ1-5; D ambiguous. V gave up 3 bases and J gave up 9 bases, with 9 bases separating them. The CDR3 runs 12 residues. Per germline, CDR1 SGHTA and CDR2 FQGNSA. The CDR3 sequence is CASSFNAGPQHF. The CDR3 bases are TGTGCCAGCAGCTTCAATGCCGGGCCCCAGCATTTT.

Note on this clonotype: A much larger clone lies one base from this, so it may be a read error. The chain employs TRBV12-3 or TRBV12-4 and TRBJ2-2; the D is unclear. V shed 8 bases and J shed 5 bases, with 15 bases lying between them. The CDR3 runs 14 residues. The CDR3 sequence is CASLGPVDTGELFF. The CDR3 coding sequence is TGTGCCAGCCTCGGGCCAGTGGATACCGGGGAGCTGTTTTTT.

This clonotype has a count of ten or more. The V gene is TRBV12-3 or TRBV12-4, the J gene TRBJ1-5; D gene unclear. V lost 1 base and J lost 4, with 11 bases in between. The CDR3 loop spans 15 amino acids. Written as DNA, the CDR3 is TGTGCCAGCAGTTTAGGTGGGGTCAGGAATCAGCCCCAGCATTTT. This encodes CASSLGGVRNQPQHF.

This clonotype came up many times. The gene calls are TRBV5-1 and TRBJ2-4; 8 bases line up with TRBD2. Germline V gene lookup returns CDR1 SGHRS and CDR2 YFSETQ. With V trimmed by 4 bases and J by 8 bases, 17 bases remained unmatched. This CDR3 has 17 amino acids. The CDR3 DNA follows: TGCGCCAGCAGCCTATCGGGGGGGCCAAGGACCGGAGACATTCAGTACTTC. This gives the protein CASSLSGGPRTGDIQYF.